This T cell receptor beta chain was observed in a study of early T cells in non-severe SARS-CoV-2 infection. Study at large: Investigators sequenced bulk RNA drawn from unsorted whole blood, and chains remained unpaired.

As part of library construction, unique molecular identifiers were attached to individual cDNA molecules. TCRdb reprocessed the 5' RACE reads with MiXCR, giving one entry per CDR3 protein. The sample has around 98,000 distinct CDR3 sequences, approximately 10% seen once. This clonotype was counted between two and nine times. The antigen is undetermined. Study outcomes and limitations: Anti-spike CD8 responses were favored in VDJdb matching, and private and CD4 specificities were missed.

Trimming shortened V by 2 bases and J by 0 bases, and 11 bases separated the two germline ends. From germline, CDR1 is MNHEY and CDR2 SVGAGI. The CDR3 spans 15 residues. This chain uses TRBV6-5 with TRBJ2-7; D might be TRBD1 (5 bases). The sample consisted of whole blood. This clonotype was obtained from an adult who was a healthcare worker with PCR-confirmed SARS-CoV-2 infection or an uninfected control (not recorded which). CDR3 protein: CASSYQGLSSYEQYF. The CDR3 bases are TGTGCCAGCAGTTACCAGGGCTTGAGCTCCTACGAGCAGTACTTC.